A selection of T cell receptor beta chains follows, all from one sample in a study of Ad26.COV2.S vaccination and SARS-CoV-2 variants. TCRdb's copy holds only in-frame clones and misses some; the assay was immunoSEQ multiplex PCR. The table shows about 350,000 clones, with 88% occurring only once. Sequenced here: peripheral blood, sampled in a trial of Ad26.COV2.S vaccine versus placebo. All receptors derive from a person aged 18 to 59 who received the Ad26.COV2.S COVID-19 vaccine or a placebo. The CDR3 runs from the conserved cysteine through the conserved F or W. The D gene is left open where the match is weak. Clone size is stated in some rows and not others, as once, few, many or a class when expanded.

j_call v_call clone_size d_call cdr3_length cdr3_aa cdr3_nt
TRBJ1-1 TRBV3-1/TRBV3-2 - TRBD1 14 CASSFRQGRTEAFF TGTGCCAGCAGCTTCCGACAGGGGAGGACTGAAGCTTTCTTT
TRBJ2-1 TRBV6-6 - - 13 CASVEGLYNEQFF TGTGCCAGCGTTGAGGGGTTATACAATGAGCAGTTCTTC
TRBJ2-7 TRBV5-1 few - 12 CASSGGLYEQYF TGCGCCAGCAGTGGGGGCCTCTACGAGCAGTACTTC
TRBJ2-7 TRBV27 - TRBD1 14 CASRTGQASYEQYF TGTGCCAGCAGAACCGGACAGGCCTCCTACGAGCAGTACTTC
TRBJ1-2 TRBV3-1/TRBV3-2 - - 13 CASSQRGRDGYTF TGTGCCAGCAGCCAGAGGGGAAGGGATGGCTACACCTTC
TRBJ2-7 TRBV7-8 - TRBD2 13 CASSPNGRYEQYF TGTGCCAGCAGCCCCAACGGGAGGTACGAGCAGTACTTC
TRBJ2-7 TRBV6-1 - - 15 CASSEAQESSYEQYF TGTGCCAGCAGTGAAGCTCAAGAAAGCTCCTACGAGCAGTACTTC
TRBJ1-5 TRBV27 - TRBD1 18 CASSLSGTGGWRNQPQHF TGTGCCAGCAGTTTATCTGGGACAGGGGGCTGGCGAAATCAGCCCCAGCATTTT
TRBJ2-7 TRBV5-6 - - 14 CASSSPGASYEQYF TGTGCCAGCAGCTCCCCTGGCGCCTCCTACGAGCAGTACTTC
TRBJ2-7 TRBV30 - - 11 CAWSALYEQYF TGTGCCTGGAGTGCCTTGTACGAGCAGTACTTC
TRBJ1-4 TRBV30 few - 14 CAWSYGEAQEKLFF TGTGCCTGGAGCTATGGGGAGGCACAAGAAAAACTGTTTTTT
TRBJ2-5 TRBV28 - - 12 CASRTGRGTQYF TGTGCCAGCAGGACGGGACGAGGGACCCAGTACTTC
TRBJ2-2 TRBV5-1 - TRBD1 16 CASTSTGTGGTGELFF TGCGCCAGCACCTCCACTGGGACAGGAGGAACCGGGGAGCTGTTTTTT
TRBJ2-1 TRBV19 once - 14 CASKRGRERDEQFF TGTGCCAGTAAACGGGGGCGGGAGAGGGATGAGCAGTTCTTC
TRBJ1-5 TRBV12-3/TRBV12-4 - - 13 CASSLQGGQPQHF TGTGCCAGCAGTTTACAGGGAGGTCAGCCCCAGCATTTT
TRBJ1-4 TRBV5-1 - - 13 CASGWADNEKLFF TGCGCCAGCGGGTGGGCAGATAATGAAAAACTGTTTTTT
TRBJ2-1 TRBV19 - - 16 CASSLPGPSSYNEQFF TGTGCCAGTAGTCTCCCGGGCCCGAGCTCCTACAATGAGCAGTTCTTC
TRBJ2-2 TRBV6-2/TRBV6-3 - - 16 CASSSLGDSYTGELFF TGTGCCAGCAGCTCCCTGGGGGACTCTTACACCGGGGAGCTGTTTTTT
TRBJ1-3 TRBV6-1 - - 14 CASSESVPGNTIYF TGTGCCAGCAGTGAAAGCGTGCCTGGAAACACCATATATTTT
TRBJ2-7 TRBV21-1 - - 16 CAPAARGAGPSYEQYF TGTGCCCCCGCAGCTCGGGGGGCAGGTCCCTCCTACGAGCAGTACTTC
TRBJ2-7 TRBV3-1/TRBV3-2 - - 13 CASSQITGGQQYF TGTGCCAGCAGCCAAATCACTGGGGGACAGCAGTACTTC
TRBJ2-3 TRBV28 few TRBD1 15 CASRTGGVEADTQYF TGTGCCAGCAGAACAGGGGGCGTAGAAGCAGATACGCAGTATTTT
TRBJ2-3 TRBV9 - TRBD2 15 CASSMSGGPADTQYF TGTGCCAGCAGCATGTCGGGAGGGCCCGCAGATACGCAGTATTTT
TRBJ1-4 TRBV6-5 - - 16 CASSYSFPGTNEKLFF TGTGCCAGCAGTTACTCGTTTCCGGGGACTAATGAAAAACTGTTTTTT
TRBJ2-3 TRBV15 - - 16 CATSRLGGSSTDTQYF TGTGCCACCAGCAGACTTGGAGGCAGTAGCACAGATACGCAGTATTTT
TRBJ1-2 TRBV5-6 - - 16 CASSFLNREANYGYTF TGTGCCAGCAGCTTTCTGAACAGAGAAGCTAACTATGGCTACACCTTC
TRBJ1-3 TRBV18 - - 16 CASSPPTGVSGNTIYF TGTGCCAGCTCACCTCCGACGGGAGTCTCTGGAAACACCATATATTTT
TRBJ1-6 TRBV30 - - 15 CAWSEEGSYNSPLHF TGTGCCTGGAGCGAGGAGGGGAGCTATAATTCACCCCTCCACTTT
TRBJ2-1 TRBV9 - - 15 CASSPYSGMHNEQFF TGTGCCAGCAGCCCCTACTCTGGGATGCACAATGAGCAGTTCTTC
TRBJ1-1 TRBV3-1/TRBV3-2 - - 15 CASSRGVQRVTEAFF TGTGCCAGCAGTCGGGGCGTGCAGAGGGTCACTGAAGCTTTCTTT
TRBJ1-2 TRBV4-3 - - 17 CASSQDLTAGSVYGYTF TGCGCCAGCAGCCAAGATCTAACCGCGGGTTCTGTCTATGGCTACACCTTC
TRBJ2-5 TRBV19 - - 15 CASSMTSSGYETQYF TGTGCCAGTAGTATGACGTCCAGCGGGTATGAGACCCAGTACTTC
TRBJ1-2 TRBV5-1 - - 15 CASSLVGRVDYGYTF TGCGCCAGCAGCTTGGTTGGCAGGGTGGACTATGGCTACACCTTC
TRBJ1-5 TRBV7-8 - - 17 CASSFRGAGRGNQPQHF TGTGCCAGCAGCTTTAGAGGAGCGGGGAGAGGCAATCAGCCCCAGCATTTT
TRBJ2-7 TRBV7-2 - TRBD2 16 CASSSTGLAGAYEQYF TGTGCCAGCAGCTCAACTGGACTAGCGGGGGCCTACGAGCAGTACTTC
TRBJ1-6 TRBV7-9 - - 12 CASSSPLAPLHF TGTGCCAGCAGCTCTCCCTTGGCACCCCTCCACTTT
TRBJ1-1 TRBV5-6 once TRBD1 14 CASSWGTGETEAFF TGTGCCAGCAGCTGGGGAACAGGGGAGACTGAAGCTTTCTTT
TRBJ1-5 TRBV19 - - 13 CASSGQTNQPQHF TGTGCCAGTAGTGGGCAGACTAATCAGCCCCAGCATTTT
TRBJ1-6 TRBV7-9 few TRBD1 14 CASSLGQENSPLHF TGTGCCAGCAGCTTGGGACAGGAAAATTCACCCCTCCACTTT
TRBJ1-1 TRBV29-1 - TRBD1 14 CSVGTQGGNTEAFF TGCAGCGTTGGAACACAGGGGGGAAACACTGAAGCTTTCTTT
TRBJ1-1 TRBV7-2 - - 13 CASSPWTDTEAFF TGTGCCAGCAGCCCTTGGACGGACACTGAAGCTTTCTTT
TRBJ1-5 TRBV7-9 - - 14 CASSSDPYNQPQHF TGTGCCAGCAGCTCAGACCCTTACAATCAGCCCCAGCATTTT
TRBJ1-5 TRBV4-1 - - 15 CASSQDWGYNQPQHF TGCGCCAGCAGCCAAGATTGGGGGTACAATCAGCCCCAGCATTTT
TRBJ2-3 TRBV7-3 - TRBD1 15 CASSPDRGGTDTQYF TGTGCCAGCAGCCCGGACAGGGGCGGCACAGATACGCAGTATTTT
TRBJ2-7 TRBV15 - TRBD1 16 CATSRATSTGDYEQYF TGTGCCACCAGCAGAGCCACATCGACAGGGGACTACGAGCAGTACTTC
TRBJ2-3 TRBV5-4 few - 18 CASSLLGGWSESTDTQYF TGTGCCAGCAGCCTCCTAGGGGGATGGAGTGAAAGCACAGATACGCAGTATTTT
TRBJ1-1 TRBV6-5 - - 15 CASSSSAGRGTEAFF TGTGCCAGCAGTTCGTCGGCCGGGAGGGGCACTGAAGCTTTCTTT
TRBJ1-1 TRBV5-1 - - 14 CASSEGILNTEAFF TGCGCCAGCAGTGAGGGGATATTGAACACTGAAGCTTTCTTT
TRBJ2-7 TRBV7-8 - - 18 CASSSDRRITILDYEQYF TGTGCCAGCAGCTCGGACAGAAGAATAACCATATTAGACTACGAGCAGTACTTC
TRBJ2-2 TRBV3-1/TRBV3-2 - TRBD2 16 CASSLGLAKNTGELFF TGTGCCAGCAGCCTTGGACTAGCGAAGAACACCGGGGAGCTGTTTTTT
TRBJ2-7 TRBV27 - TRBD1 17 CASSSLTGEGLFAEQYF TGTGCCAGCAGCTCCCTGACAGGGGAAGGGCTATTTGCCGAGCAGTACTTC
TRBJ1-5 TRBV15 - - 15 CATSRQAFSNQPQHF TGTGCCACCAGCAGACAGGCGTTTAGCAATCAGCCCCAGCATTTT
TRBJ1-4 TRBV28 - - 14 CASSYKGTDEKLFF TGTGCCAGCAGTTATAAGGGAACGGATGAAAAACTGTTTTTT
TRBJ1-4 TRBV4-1 - - 16 CASSQAGPGLNEKLFF TGCGCCAGCAGCCAAGCTGGGCCCGGCCTTAATGAAAAACTGTTTTTT
TRBJ1-4 TRBV2 - - 15 CASSEQGGSQEKLFF TGTGCCAGCAGTGAGCAGGGAGGCTCCCAGGAAAAACTGTTTTTT
TRBJ2-3 TRBV25-1 - TRBD1 17 CASSLQAGGASTDTQYF TGTGCCAGCAGTCTTCAGGCAGGGGGCGCGAGCACAGATACGCAGTATTTT